These 18 T cell receptor beta chains were all obtained from the same sample, sequenced in a study of T cells after yellow fever vaccination. MiXCR, run by TCRdb on the 5' RACE reads, gives a single entry per CDR3 protein. Here the sample spans about 350,000 distinct CDR3 sequences, 7% to 9% being singletons. Sequenced material: PBMCs, taken more than 35 days after the first yellow fever vaccination. Source of these receptors: a man between 18 and 35 years old who received the YFV17D yellow fever vaccine.

Remarks on this clonotype: One end of the junction varies from germline; a read error may be responsible. The J gene is TRBJ1-1, the V gene TRBV12-3 or TRBV12-4; D remains unclear. There are 13 residues in the CDR3. CDR3 protein: CASTIRAPVELVF. The CDR3 DNA sequence: TGTGCCAGCACCATCCGGGCCCCGGTTGAGTTGGTCTTT.

Only a few counts were recorded for this clonotype. The J gene is TRBJ2-1, the V gene TRBV5-1; no definite D call. CDR3 size: 14 residues. The V gene's germline CDR1 is SGHRS and CDR2 YFSETQ. Trimming shortened V by 5 bases and J by 2 bases, and 11 bases separated the two germline ends. This CDR3 is CASSFGSPYNEQFF. The CDR3, as DNA: TGCGCCAGCAGTTTCGGTTCGCCCTACAATGAGCAGTTCTTC.

This clonotype came up a few times. The chain has TRBV5-1 and TRBJ2-1, with 8 nucleotides matching TRBD1. CDR3 size: 14 residues. Germline assignment: CDR1 SGHRS and CDR2 YFSETQ. Losses at the gene ends were 7 bases for V and 5 bases for J; bases not matched to a gene: 8. CDR3 residues: CASSQDREDNEQFF. The DNA of the CDR3 is TGCGCCAGCTCTCAGGACAGGGAGGACAATGAGCAGTTCTTC.

The table lists this clonotype with a few counts. V gene TRBV6-5 combines with J gene TRBJ2-1; D possibly matches TRBD1 or TRBD2 (6 bases each). Trimming left V 0 bases short and J 4 bases short, with 16 bases between. Germline CDR1 and CDR2: MNHEY and SVGAGI. This CDR3 comprises 17 residues. CDR3 sequence reads: CASSYSISSGAYNEQFF. In DNA, the CDR3 is TGTGCCAGCAGTTACTCGATATCATCGGGGGCATACAATGAGCAGTTCTTC.

This clonotype was seen more than once but under ten times. This chain links TRBV28 with TRBJ2-7; no firm D call. CDR3 length: 14 residues. The germline V and J ends were trimmed by 4 bases and 4 bases, with 14 bases remaining between them. Germline values: CDR1 MDHEN, CDR2 SYDVKM. As DNA, the CDR3 is TGTGCCAGCAGTTCCCCAACGGGCAGTTACGAGCAGTACGTC. Its protein is CASSSPTGSYEQYV.

This clonotype was observed many times. The gene calls are TRBV10-3 and TRBJ2-2; 13 positions match TRBD2. The CDR3 sequence is 18 residues long. CDR1 is ENHRY and CDR2 is SYGVKD in the germline V gene. V was pared by 4 bases and J by 4 bases, with 9 bases of the junction left unmatched. For the CDR3, the DNA is TGTGCCATCAGTGGCTTTACTAGCGGGGGGGCTGCCACCGGGGAGCTGTTTTTT. Its translation: CAISGFTSGGAATGELFF.

This clonotype was found a few times. This rearrangement joins TRBV15 to TRBJ2-3; D gene unclear. CDR3 size: 14 residues. Per germline, CDR1 LNHNV and CDR2 YYDKDF (reference sequence). The V and J ends lost 0 bases and 2 bases respectively, with 6 bases between them. The chain's CDR3 is CATSRELITDTQYF. In DNA, the CDR3 is TGTGCCACCAGCAGAGAGCTTATCACAGATACGCAGTATTTT.

This clonotype has at least ten counts. The chain joins TRBV5-1 to TRBJ2-3; D may be TRBD1 or TRBD2 (5 bases each). This CDR3 is 14 amino acids long. The V and J ends lost 4 bases and 0 bases respectively, with 9 bases between them. CDR1 is SGHRS and CDR2 is YFSETQ in the germline V gene. CDR3 bases: TGCGCCAGCAGCATCGGGACGAGCACAGATACGCAGTATTTT. This encodes CASSIGTSTDTQYF.

This clonotype was picked up a small number of times. The chain links TRBV7-6 to TRBJ1-5; 9 positions match TRBD1. The V gene's germline CDR1 is SGHVS and CDR2 FNYEAQ. The CDR3 runs 15 residues. Trimming took 2 bases from V and 4 from J; bases not matched to a gene: 3. The CDR3 reads CASSLTGTGNQPQHF. Here the CDR3 DNA reads TGTGCCAGCAGCTTAACCGGGACAGGGAATCAGCCCCAGCATTTT.

Notes on this clonotype: At one boundary the junction diverges from the germline segment, which might be a read error. The genes are TRBV12-3 or TRBV12-4 and TRBJ2-1; 8 bases are a match to TRBD2. This CDR3 has 18 amino acids. The CDR3 sequence: CACSLTAFVGGAGNEQFF. The CDR3 DNA sequence: TGTGCCTGCAGTTTAACGGCTTTTGTCGGGGGGGCTGGGAATGAGCAGTTCTTC.

This clonotype was detected a few times. V usage is TRBV11-2 and J usage is TRBJ2-5, with D perhaps matching TRBD1 (5 bases). Germline loops: CDR1 SGHAT, CDR2 FQNNGV. The CDR3 has 13 amino acids. Trimming pared 7 bases from V and 6 bases from J, leaving 15 bases between. The CDR3 coding sequence is TGTGCCAGCAAAACATGGGGCCAGCAGACCCAGTACTTC. This encodes CASKTWGQQTQYF.

This chain connects TRBV6-2 or TRBV6-3 to TRBJ2-7; 7 nucleotides match TRBD1. Germline-derived CDR1 and CDR2 are MNHEY and SVGEGT. The CDR3 is made up of 16 amino acids. The ends lost 8 bases at V and 5 bases at J; junction bases unmatched: 18. The CDR3 spells CASHCAGGQEAHEQYV. The CDR3 bases are TGTGCCAGCCATTGTGCAGGTGGACAGGAGGCCCACGAGCAGTACGTC.

The chain is built from TRBV11-3 and TRBJ2-1; TRBD2 matches at 10 bases. Looked up from germline, CDR1 is SGHNT and CDR2 is YENEEA. V shed 5 bases, J shed 4 bases, and the junction held 8 bases outside the gene matches. The CDR3 length is 16 residues. CDR3 residues: CASSQRLAGEYNEQFF. In DNA form, the CDR3 reads TGTGCCAGCAGCCAAAGGCTAGCGGGGGAGTACAATGAGCAGTTCTTC.

The chain is built from TRBV20-1 and TRBJ2-5; 8 bases match TRBD1. Germline loops: CDR1 DFQATT, CDR2 SNEGSKA (reference sequence). CDR3 length: 15 residues. Losses at the gene ends were 3 bases for V and 5 bases for J; bases not matched to a gene: 11. The CDR3 nucleotides are TGCAGTGCTAGGCCTGGCAGGGGGCAGCAGGAGACCCAGTACTTC. It is translated as CSARPGRGQQETQYF.

At least ten counts were recorded for this clonotype. The gene calls are TRBV12-3 or TRBV12-4 and TRBJ2-7; D remains ambiguous. Trimming left V 5 bases short and J 6 bases short, with 17 bases between. The CDR3 has 14 residues. The CDR3 nucleotides are TGTGCCAGCAGTAAAATGCCCCTACCGTTCGAGCAGTACTTC. Translated, it gives CASSKMPLPFEQYF.

The J gene is TRBJ2-7, the V gene TRBV5-1; no clear D gene. The ends were cut back, 0 bases at V and 9 bases at J, with 7 bases in the middle. The V gene's germline CDR1 is SGHRS and CDR2 YFSETQ. The CDR3 spans 11 residues. The CDR3 loop is CASSLGAGQYF. CDR3 coding DNA: TGCGCCAGCAGCTTGGGAGCTGGGCAGTACTTC.

V and J are TRBV20-1 and TRBJ1-5; 8 nucleotides match TRBD1. Germline V gene sequence: CDR1 DFQATT, CDR2 SNEGSKA (reference sequence). V shed 5 bases and J 2 bases; nucleotides not matched to a gene: 8. The CDR3 loop spans 15 amino acids. CDR3 bases: TGCAGTGCTTTCCCGGACAGGGAGGGCAATCAGCCCCAGCATTTT. Protein sequence: CSAFPDREGNQPQHF.

The chain combines TRBV12-3 or TRBV12-4 with TRBJ1-2, with D uncertain. The CDR3 is made up of 11 amino acids. The V end lost 0 bases, the J end lost 8 bases, and 4 bases lay between the germline ends. CDR3 residues: CASSLAGGYTF. CDR3 in DNA: TGTGCCAGCAGTTTAGCGGGAGGCTACACCTTC.